The 27 T cell receptor beta chains below come from one sample, sequenced in a study of sequential checkpoint blockade in melanoma. Only in-frame clones appear in the TCRdb table, and some are missing; sequencing was by immunoSEQ multiplex PCR. The profile shows fewer than 900 clones, approximately 23% of them singletons. Treatment meaning: randomized to nivolumab then ipilimumab (arm A) or the reverse (arm B). The starting material was tumor tissue (inferred from file names), obtained from a patient given nivolumab and ipilimumab in sequence. The source is a human donor with melanoma.

This clone occurred a few times. V is TRBV7-7 and J is TRBJ2-5; no reliable D call. Germline V CDR1 and CDR2: SSHAT, FNYEAQ (reference sequence). The CDR3 is 14 amino acids. V lost 3 bases, J lost 5 bases, and 13 bases lay in between. The CDR3 loop reads CASSLVLHEETQYF. The CDR3 DNA reads TGTGCCAGCAGCTTGGTCCTACATGAGGAGACCCAGTACTTC.

This clone has only a few counts. The chain uses TRBV9 and TRBJ2-7; 9 bases agree with TRBD2. Unmatched junction bases numbered 12, after V lost 6 bases and J lost 5 bases. The CDR3 covers 15 residues. The germline V gene has CDR1 SGDLS and CDR2 YYNGEE. In DNA, the CDR3 is TGTGCCAGCACCCCCCGGCGGGGGGGTACGGACGAGCAGTACTTC. It yields the protein CASTPRRGGTDEQYF.

The chain carries TRBV6-8 and TRBJ1-5; D is perhaps TRBD1 (5 bases). Trimming removed 6 bases from V and 0 bases from J, with 18 bases in between. CDR3 length equals 17 residues. The germline gives CDR1 MNHGY, CDR2 SAAAGT. Here the CDR3 DNA reads TGTGCCAGCAGCCGCCGACAGTCCGAACTTAGCAATCAGCCCCAGCATTTT. Translating gives CASSRRQSELSNQPQHF.

This clone is labeled large (0.1 to 1%). The CDR3 is CASRRLQGTTDTQYF. The CDR3 bases are TGTGCCAGCAGACGCCTCCAGGGAACAACAGATACGCAGTATTTT. The genes are TRBV6-8 and TRBJ2-3, with D maybe TRBD1 (5 bases). This CDR3 has 15 residues. V was pared by 6 bases and J by 3 bases, with 16 bases between. Per the germline V gene, CDR1 is MNHGY and CDR2 is SAAAGT.

The gene calls are TRBV6-8 and TRBJ2-3; no firm D call. Trimming cost V 4 bases and J 6 bases, with 20 bases left between them. CDR3 length: 16 amino acids. CDR1 MNHGY and CDR2 SAAAGT come from the germline V gene. The chain's CDR3 is CASSSLRLAFTDTQYF. The CDR3, as DNA: TGTGCCAGCAGTTCACTCAGACTGGCATTCACGGATACGCAGTATTTT.

This clone was seen more than once but under ten times. The genes are TRBV5-1 and TRBJ1-1; 10 bases align to TRBD1. This CDR3 region has 16 residues. Germline V gene lookup returns CDR1 SGHRS and CDR2 YFSETQ. V dropped 5 bases and J dropped 7; count of bases not matched to a gene: 14. DNA for the CDR3: TGCGCCAGCAGTTTTAACCCCGGGACAGGGGTCTTTGAAGCTTTCTTT. Its translation is CASSFNPGTGVFEAFF.

This chain uses TRBV14 with TRBJ1-2; tentative D call: TRBD1 (6 bases). V was trimmed by 0 bases and J by 7 bases, leaving 18 bases between them. The length of the CDR3 is 16 residues. The germline CDR1 and CDR2 sequences are SGHDN and FVKESK. The CDR3 DNA sequence: TGTGCCAGCAGCCAAGAAAGGGCCGACAGGTTCGGTGGCTACACCTTC. Encoded protein: CASSQERADRFGGYTF.

With respect to this clone: The DNA is left out, because the CDR3 cannot be placed on it with certainty; the CDR3 is given as TCRdb lists it. The CDR3 loop reads CASSQAVAIGADTQYF. The rearrangement uses TRBV1 and TRBJ2-3; TRBD2, the table's D call, lacks a check against the DNA. TRBV1 is tagged as a pseudogene. The CDR3 adds up to 16 amino acids, both ends counted.

This clone is large in the sample. The rearrangement joins TRBV11-3 to TRBJ2-7; 8 bases align to TRBD2. The CDR3 has 14 residues. The V and J ends lost 6 bases and 5 bases, in that order; junction bases with no gene match: 9. Germline loops: CDR1 SGHNT, CDR2 YENEEA. CDR3: CASSPAGGRDEQYF. The CDR3 nucleotides read TGTGCCAGCAGTCCGGCGGGGGGCCGGGACGAGCAGTACTTC.

The chain recombines TRBV6-8 with TRBJ2-5, with TRBD1 identical over 8 bases. This CDR3 contains 16 residues. Germline CDR1 reads MNHGY; CDR2 reads SAAAGT. After removal of 5 bases from V and 0 bases from J, the junction contained 8 bases not matched to a gene. CDR3 residues: CASSGQGFAYQETQYF. In nucleotides, the CDR3 is TGTGCCAGCAGTGGACAGGGATTCGCCTACCAAGAGACCCAGTACTTC.

The chain has TRBV12-5 and TRBJ1-2; D might be TRBD1 (5 bases). Germline CDR1 is LGHNT and CDR2 is FRNRAP. V was clipped by 7 bases and J by 2 bases, with 17 bases between them. The CDR3 runs 15 residues. The CDR3: CASAPLGLNNYGYTF. The CDR3 nucleotides are TGTGCTAGTGCCCCATTGGGGCTCAACAACTATGGCTACACCTTC.

V usage is TRBV5-1 and J usage is TRBJ2-7; D is perhaps TRBD2 (6 bases). The CDR3 spans 15 residues. Trimming took off 0 bases at V and 6 bases at J, with 16 bases between the two ends. CDR1 and CDR2 from the germline V gene are SGHRS and YFSETQ. As DNA, the CDR3 is TGCGCCAGCAGCTTGGCACCGGGAGCCCCCCTCGAGCAGTACTTC. It yields the protein CASSLAPGAPLEQYF.

The chain joins TRBV10-2 to TRBJ2-3; 13 bases line up with TRBD2. Trimming removed 10 bases from V and 0 bases from J; junction bases left unmatched: 13. The germline V gene has CDR1 WSHSY and CDR2 SAAADI. This CDR3 contains 18 residues. The CDR3 DNA sequence: TGCGCCACATCACCGGGACTAGCGGGACCCACTAGCACAGATACGCAGTATTTT. It specifies CATSPGLAGPTSTDTQYF.

In this sample, this clone turned up a few times. This chain uses TRBV6-8 with TRBJ2-7; possibly TRBD2 for D (5 bases). Germline V gene lookup returns CDR1 MNHGY and CDR2 SAAAGT. The CDR3 is made up of 13 amino acids. V was cut by 0 bases and J by 4 bases, with 7 bases left in between. CDR3 region: CASSYSTNYEQYF. The CDR3 DNA reads TGTGCCAGCAGTTACTCGACTAATTACGAGCAGTACTTC.

This clone was detected only a few times. The genes are TRBV6-1 and TRBJ1-2, with D perhaps matching TRBD1 (6 bases). Germline CDR1 and CDR2: MNHNS and SASEGT. This CDR3 has 17 residues. V lost 0 bases and J lost 4, with 18 bases in between. In nucleotides, the CDR3 is TGTGCCAGCAGTGAAGCGCTTATTTTAGTAGGGGGCTATGGCTACACCTTC. Amino acid sequence: CASSEALILVGGYGYTF.

The V call is TRBV6-8, the J call TRBJ2-2, with TRBD2 as a possible D gene (6 bases). Germline V gene data show CDR1 as MNHGY and CDR2 as SAAAGT. There are 15 residues in the CDR3. V was shortened by 2 bases and J by 5 bases, with 12 bases between the two germline ends. For the CDR3, the DNA is TGTGCCAGCAGTTACGGGGCAGGGAGGACCGGGGAGCTGTTTTTT. Translated: CASSYGAGRTGELFF.

The V call is TRBV11-3, the J call TRBJ2-1; TRBD1 matches at 12 bases. Trimming at V came to 5 bases and at J to 7 bases, leaving 9 bases not matched to a gene. The CDR3 contains 16 residues. CDR1 is SGHNT, CDR2 YENEEA, per germline. The CDR3 region is CASSPTGTGGRNEQFF. As DNA, the CDR3 is TGTGCCAGCAGCCCGACCGGGACAGGGGGCAGAAATGAGCAGTTCTTC. The complete variable domain, with remaining parts taken from reference TRBV11-3 and TRBJ2-1, reads EAGVVQSPRYKIIEKKQPVAFWCNPISGHNTLYWYLQNLGQGPELLIRYENEEAVDDSQLPKDRFSAERLKGVDSTLKIQPAELGDSAVYLCASSPTGTGGRNEQFFGPGTRLTVL.

This clone is large. The J gene is TRBJ2-7, the V gene TRBV9; unclear D gene. Germline V gene data show CDR1 as SGDLS and CDR2 as YYNGEE. V lost 0 bases and J lost 5, with 12 bases in between. The CDR3 runs 14 residues. CDR3: CASSVGGVWNEQYF. In DNA form, the CDR3 reads TGTGCCAGCAGCGTAGGAGGCGTTTGGAACGAGCAGTACTTC.

V gene TRBV7-2 combines with J gene TRBJ1-1, with D perhaps TRBD1 (6 bases). The CDR3 is 13 amino acids. The V end lost 5 bases, the J end lost 1 base, and 8 bases lay between the germline ends. Germline CDR1 and CDR2: SGHTA and FQGNSA. The CDR3 coding sequence is TGTGCCAGCAGCAGACAGGAGAACACTGAAGCTTTCTTT. This encodes CASSRQENTEAFF.

The chain couples TRBV11-3 to TRBJ2-7, with TRBD1 matching over 10 bases. The CDR3 sequence is 15 residues long. V lost 3 bases and J lost 5; bases outside the gene matches: 7. Germline V gene sequence: CDR1 SGHNT, CDR2 YENEEA. In DNA, the CDR3 is TGTGCCAGCAGCTTCCCCGGGACAGGGGCACACGAGCAGTACTTC. Translated: CASSFPGTGAHEQYF.

This clone was seen a handful of times. V and J are TRBV11-3 and TRBJ1-2; TRBD1 matches 7 bases. The CDR3 is 16 amino acids. CDR1 is SGHNT and CDR2 is YENEEA in the germline V gene. Unmatched junction bases numbered 10, after V lost 3 bases and J lost 3 bases. This chain's CDR3 is CASSLGGTERDYGYTF. CDR3 DNA sequence: TGTGCCAGCAGCTTGGGCGGGACAGAAAGGGACTATGGCTACACCTTC.

Here the CDR3 reads CASRVAGADTQYF. The CDR3 nucleotides are TGTGCCAGTAGGGTAGCGGGCGCAGATACGCAGTATTTT. The chain combines TRBV19 with TRBJ2-3; 7 nucleotides match TRBD2. The germline gives CDR1 LNHDA, CDR2 SQIVND (reference sequence). This CDR3 spans 13 amino acids. Trimming removed 6 bases from V and 4 bases from J; junction bases left unmatched: 4.

This chain links TRBV30 with TRBJ2-2; weak D call: TRBD1 (6 bases). The CDR3 sequence is 15 residues long. Germline CDR1 and CDR2: GTSNPN and SVGIG (reference sequence). V shed 3 bases and J shed 6 bases, with 17 bases lying between them. This CDR3 reads CAWSSGTPPPGELFF. Here the CDR3 DNA reads TGTGCCTGGAGCTCCGGGACACCACCACCCGGGGAGCTGTTTTTT.

The chain carries TRBV5-1 and TRBJ1-1; D is possibly TRBD1 (6 bases). The CDR3 is 15 amino acids. With 0 bases removed from V and 7 bases from J, the gap between germline ends came to 16 bases. Germline loops: CDR1 SGHRS, CDR2 YFSETQ. The CDR3 region is CASSLDSSSRGEAFF. The CDR3 nucleotides read TGCGCCAGCAGCTTGGATTCGTCGTCCAGGGGTGAAGCTTTCTTT.

This clone was counted between two and nine times. The J gene is TRBJ2-3, the V gene TRBV11-3, with 12 bases aligning to TRBD2. This CDR3 is built from 18 residues. The J segment lost 0 bases and the V segment lost 4 bases, leaving 8 bases of the junction unmatched. Germline CDR1 is SGHNT and CDR2 is YENEEA. This CDR3 is CASSSLAGGTLSTDTQYF. The CDR3 DNA follows: TGTGCCAGCAGCTCGCTAGCGGGGGGGACTTTAAGCACAGATACGCAGTATTTT.

DNA for the CDR3: TGCGCCAGCACCCAAGGGACTAGCGGGGGTTATGAGACCCAGTACTTC. Its translation is CASTQGTSGGYETQYF. This chain joins TRBV5-1 and TRBJ2-5, with 14 positions matching TRBD2. CDR1 is SGHRS and CDR2 is YFSETQ in the germline V gene. The CDR3 has 16 amino acids. The V gene end was trimmed by 6 bases and the J gene end by 5 bases; junction bases not matched to a gene: 9.

This clone was counted a few times. V is TRBV7-4 and J is TRBJ2-3; 7 bases are a match to TRBD2. CDR1 is SGHVT and CDR2 is SQSDAQ in the germline V gene. The CDR3 sequence is 15 residues long. V lost 4 bases to trimming and J lost 3 bases; unmatched junction nucleotides: 7. The CDR3 sequence is CASSSFGLETDTQYF. The CDR3 coding sequence is TGTGCCAGCAGCTCATTCGGACTAGAGACAGATACGCAGTATTTT.